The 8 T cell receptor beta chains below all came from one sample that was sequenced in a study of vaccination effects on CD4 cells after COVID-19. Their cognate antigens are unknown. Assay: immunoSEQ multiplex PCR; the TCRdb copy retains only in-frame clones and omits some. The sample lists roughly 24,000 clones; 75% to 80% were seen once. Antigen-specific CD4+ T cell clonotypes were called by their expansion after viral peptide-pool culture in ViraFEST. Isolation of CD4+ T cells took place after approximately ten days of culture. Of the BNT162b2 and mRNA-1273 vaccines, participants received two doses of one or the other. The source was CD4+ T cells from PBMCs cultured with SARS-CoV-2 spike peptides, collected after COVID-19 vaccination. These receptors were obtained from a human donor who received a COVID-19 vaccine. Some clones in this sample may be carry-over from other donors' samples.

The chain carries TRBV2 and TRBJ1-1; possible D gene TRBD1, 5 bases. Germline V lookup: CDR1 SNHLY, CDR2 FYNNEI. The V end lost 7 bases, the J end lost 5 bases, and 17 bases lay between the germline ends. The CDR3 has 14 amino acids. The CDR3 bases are TGTGCCAGCAAGCGGGCAGGGAAGGGAACTGAAGCTTTCTTT. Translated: CASKRAGKGTEAFF.

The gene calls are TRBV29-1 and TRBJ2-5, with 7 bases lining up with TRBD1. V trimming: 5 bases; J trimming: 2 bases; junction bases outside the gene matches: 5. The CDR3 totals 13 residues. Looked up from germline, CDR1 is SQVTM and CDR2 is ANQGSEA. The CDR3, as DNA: TGCAGCGTTTCCGGGACAGCACAAGAGACCCAGTACTTC. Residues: CSVSGTAQETQYF.

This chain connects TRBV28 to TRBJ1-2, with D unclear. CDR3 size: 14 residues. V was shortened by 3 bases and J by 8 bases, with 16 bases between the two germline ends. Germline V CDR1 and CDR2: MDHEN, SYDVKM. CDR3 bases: TGTGCCAGCAGTTTGGTAGTCAGTCCTAGGGGCTACACCTTC. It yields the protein CASSLVVSPRGYTF.

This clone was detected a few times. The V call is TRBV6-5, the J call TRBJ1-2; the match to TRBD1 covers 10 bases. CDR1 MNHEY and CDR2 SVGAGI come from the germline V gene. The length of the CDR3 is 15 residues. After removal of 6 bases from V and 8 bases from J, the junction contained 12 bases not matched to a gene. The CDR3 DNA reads TGTGCCAGCAGCCGCACTCGACAGGGGGCGGAGGGCTACACCTTC. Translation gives CASSRTRQGAEGYTF.

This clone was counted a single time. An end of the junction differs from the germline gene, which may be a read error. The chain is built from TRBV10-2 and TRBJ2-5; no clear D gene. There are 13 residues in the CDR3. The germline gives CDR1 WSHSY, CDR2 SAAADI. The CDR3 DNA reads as TGCGCCAGCAGTGAGGGCAGTCAAGGGACCCAGTACTTC. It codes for CASSEGSQGTQYF.

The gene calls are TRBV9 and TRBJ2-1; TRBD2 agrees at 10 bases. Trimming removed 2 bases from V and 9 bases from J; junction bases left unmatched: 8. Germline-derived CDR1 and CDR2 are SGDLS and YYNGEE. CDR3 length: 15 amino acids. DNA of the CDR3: TGTGCCAGCAGCGTGGCCAGCGGGGGGGATACTGAGCAGTTCTTC. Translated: CASSVASGGDTEQFF.

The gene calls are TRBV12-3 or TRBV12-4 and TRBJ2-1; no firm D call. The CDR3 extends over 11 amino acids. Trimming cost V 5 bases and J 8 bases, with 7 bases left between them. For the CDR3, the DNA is TGTGCCAGCAGTCAGTCCCATGAGCAGTTCTTC. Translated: CASSQSHEQFF.

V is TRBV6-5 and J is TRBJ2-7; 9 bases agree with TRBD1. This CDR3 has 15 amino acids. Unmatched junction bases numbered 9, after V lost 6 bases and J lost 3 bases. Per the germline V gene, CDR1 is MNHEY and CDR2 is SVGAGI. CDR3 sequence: CASSPRTGAVYEQYV. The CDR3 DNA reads TGTGCCAGCAGCCCCAGGACAGGGGCGGTCTACGAGCAGTACGTC.